A single sample gave rise to the 27 T cell receptor beta chains below, sequenced in a study of T cells in Graves' hyperthyroidism and ophthalmopathy. TCR beta CDR3 regions were amplified from RNA transcripts. HTBI primers were the set used in a first-round RT-PCR of the TCR CDR3. A single record per CDR3 protein comes from TCRdb applying MiXCR to the multiplex PCR reads. The sample includes hundreds of thousands of distinct CDR3 sequences, about 20% of them seen just once. Material: blood. The source is a woman between 65 and 79 years old with Graves' ophthalmopathy.

This clonotype appeared a few times. This chain connects TRBV9 to TRBJ1-2; a weak D match, TRBD1 (5 bases). V was shortened by 0 bases and J by 8 bases, with 14 bases between the two germline ends. Germline V gene lookup returns CDR1 SGDLS and CDR2 YYNGEE. The CDR3 has 14 amino acids. The CDR3 spells CASSVGGWGIGYTF. The CDR3 nucleotides read TGTGCCAGCAGCGTAGGAGGATGGGGGATCGGCTACACCTTC.

J is TRBJ2-7 and V is TRBV5-1, with TRBD1 matching 9 bases. Germline V lookup: CDR1 SGHRS, CDR2 YFSETQ. The CDR3 loop spans 17 amino acids. J gave up 2 bases and V 0 bases, and 9 bases lay outside the gene matches. The CDR3 coding sequence is TGCGCCAGCAGCTTGGCGCCCACAGGGGGCCCACCCTACGAGCAGTACTTC. Translating gives CASSLAPTGGPPYEQYF.

This sequence joins TRBV24-1 and TRBJ2-1, with TRBD2 matching over 8 bases. The CDR3 contains 14 residues. CDR1 KGHDR and CDR2 SFDVKD come from the germline V gene. V lost 3 bases and J lost 10; bases outside the gene matches: 7. The CDR3 reads CATSDPGGADEQFF. For the CDR3, the DNA is TGTGCCACCAGTGATCCGGGGGGGGCAGACGAGCAGTTCTTC.

The V and J genes are TRBV5-6 and TRBJ1-1, with D unresolved. Germline CDR1 SGHDT, CDR2 YYEEEE. Trimming removed 4 bases from V and 4 bases from J, with 11 bases in between. This CDR3 is 13 amino acids long. The CDR3 DNA sequence: TGTGCCAGCAGCCCTATTCAATCCACTGAAGCTTTCTTT. Residues: CASSPIQSTEAFF.

The rearrangement uses TRBV19 and TRBJ1-1; D ambiguous. The germline gives CDR1 LNHDA, CDR2 SQIVND (reference sequence). Trimming took off 6 bases at V and 3 bases at J, with 11 bases between the two ends. CDR3 size: 13 residues. CDR3 DNA sequence: TGTGCCAGTAGGGGTTTTTCTTACACTGAAGCTTTCTTT. It encodes CASRGFSYTEAFF. Using reference TRBV19 and TRBJ1-1 for the parts outside the CDR3, the full variable domain is DGGITQSPKYLFRKEGQNVTLSCEQNLNHDAMYWYRQDPGQGLRLIYYSQIVNDFQKGDIAEGYSVSREKKESFPLTVTSAQKNPTAFYLCASRGFSYTEAFFGQGTRLTVV.

This clonotype occurred a few times. This sequence joins TRBV6-6 and TRBJ1-5; D may be TRBD1 (6 bases). The CDR3 extends over 14 amino acids. The germline CDR1 and CDR2 sequences are MNHNY and SVGAGI (reference sequence). V was pared by 2 bases and J by 6 bases, with 11 bases between. The chain's CDR3 is CASSYVGAGQPQHF. CDR3 nucleotides: TGTGCCAGCAGTTACGTGGGGGCGGGTCAGCCCCAGCATTTT.

J is TRBJ1-1 and V is TRBV7-9; no clear D gene. The length of the CDR3 is 12 residues. Germline values: CDR1 SEHNR, CDR2 FQNEAQ (reference sequence). V dropped 3 bases and J dropped 10 bases, with 12 bases sitting between them. The CDR3 bases are TGTGCCAGCAGCTTCTCCGAGGGTGGAGCTTTCTTT. Translating it yields CASSFSEGGAFF.

The CDR3 region is CASSSGDRRNIQYF. In nucleotides, the CDR3 is TGTGCCAGCAGTTCAGGGGATAGAAGAAACATTCAGTACTTC. The chain couples TRBV12-3 or TRBV12-4 to TRBJ2-4; D is possibly TRBD1 (6 bases). V gave up 4 bases and J gave up 6 bases, with 13 bases separating them. The CDR3 contains 14 residues.

This clonotype was picked up a small number of times. The chain is built from TRBV2 and TRBJ2-7; 9 nucleotides agree with TRBD1. The CDR3 totals 16 residues. The trim removed 2 bases at V and 5 bases at J, leaving 10 bases unmatched. Germline CDR1 is SNHLY and CDR2 is FYNNEI. The DNA of the CDR3 is TGTGCCAGCAGTGAAAGGGAGAGGGACAGGGTCCACGAGCAGTACTTC. Its protein product is CASSERERDRVHEQYF.

There are a few counts of this clonotype. The J gene is TRBJ2-7, the V gene TRBV5-1; 9 bases agree with TRBD1. CDR3 size: 15 residues. Looked up from germline, CDR1 is SGHRS and CDR2 is YFSETQ. The ends lost 4 bases at V and 7 bases at J; junction bases unmatched: 12. The CDR3 bases are TGCGCCAGCAGCGAAGCCGGGACAGGGCAGCGAGAGCAGTACTTC. The encoded protein is CASSEAGTGQREQYF.

This chain links TRBV13 with TRBJ2-5; TRBD2 matches at 11 bases. J lost 5 bases, V lost 5 bases, and 7 bases had no gene match. The length of the CDR3 is 15 residues. Germline CDR1 and CDR2: PRHDT and FYEKMQ (reference sequence). This CDR3 reads CASSPSSGRSETQYF. Written as DNA, the CDR3 is TGTGCCAGCAGCCCATCTAGCGGGAGGTCGGAGACCCAGTACTTC.

This clonotype was detected a few times. The CDR3 DNA reads TGTGCCACGGGAAGGGAGCAGCCCCAGCATTTT. Protein product: CATGREQPQHF. This chain joins TRBV19 and TRBJ1-5; D is uncertain. Trimming cost V 10 bases and J 7 bases, with 11 bases left between them. The CDR3 runs to 11 residues. The germline CDR1 and CDR2 sequences are LNHDA and SQIVND (reference sequence).

The V call is TRBV12-5, the J call TRBJ2-2, with D hard to call. The CDR3 extends over 16 amino acids. The germline V gene has CDR1 LGHNT and CDR2 FRNRAP. Trimming took 6 bases from V and 5 from J, leaving 19 bases between them. The CDR3 region is CASGVPLEKPTGELFF. In DNA, the CDR3 is TGTGCTAGTGGCGTGCCTCTGGAAAAACCAACCGGGGAGCTGTTTTTT. The full variable domain, completed using reference TRBV12-5 and TRBJ2-2, is DARVTQTPRHKVTEMGQEVTMRCQPILGHNTVFWYRQTMMQGLELLAYFRNRAPLDDSGMPKDRFSAEMPDATLATLKIQPSEPRDSAVYFCASGVPLEKPTGELFFGEGSRLTVL.

This clonotype has a count of ten or more. The V and J genes are TRBV24-1 and TRBJ2-1; D remains ambiguous. The germline CDR1 and CDR2 sequences are KGHDR and SFDVKD. CDR3 length: 13 residues. Trimming shortened V by 2 bases and J by 9 bases, and 10 bases separated the two germline ends. The DNA for the CDR3 is TGTGCCACCAGTGATTCTCTAGGCAGTGAGCAGTTCTTC. This translates into CATSDSLGSEQFF.

The chain combines TRBV6-1 with TRBJ2-2; 8 bases match TRBD2. CDR3 length equals 14 residues. The germline CDR1 and CDR2 sequences are MNHNS and SASEGT. J lost 4 bases, V lost 7 bases, and 5 bases had no gene match. CDR3 loop: CASMIAGFTGELFF. In nucleotides, the CDR3 is TGTGCCAGCATGATAGCGGGGTTCACCGGGGAGCTGTTTTTT.

This clonotype was recorded many times. The chain carries TRBV7-2 and TRBJ2-7; D remains ambiguous. The CDR3 loop spans 13 amino acids. Between the trimmed V and J ends, which lost 3 bases and 3 bases, there was a span of 9 bases. CDR1 is SGHTA and CDR2 is FQGNSA in the germline V gene. The CDR3 nucleotides are TGTGCCAGCAGCTTCGAAGCGTTCTACGAGCAGTACTTC. Residues: CASSFEAFYEQYF.

The gene calls are TRBV7-9 and TRBJ2-1, with 10 positions matching TRBD2. Germline CDR1 reads SEHNR; CDR2 reads FQNEAQ (reference sequence). Unmatched junction bases numbered 3, after V lost 6 bases and J lost 1 base. This CDR3 is built from 15 residues. DNA of the CDR3: TGTGCCAGCAGAAAACTAGCGGGATCCTACAATGAGCAGTTCTTC. It translates to CASRKLAGSYNEQFF.

The chain recombines TRBV12-3 or TRBV12-4 with TRBJ2-2; D remains ambiguous. V lost 3 bases and J lost 1, with 9 bases in between. The CDR3 contains 15 residues. CDR3 sequence (DNA): TGTGCCAGCAGTTTCTGGATCGGGAACACCGGGGAGCTGTTTTTT. The encoded protein is CASSFWIGNTGELFF.

This clonotype was seen more than once but under ten times. V gene TRBV27 combines with J gene TRBJ2-2; TRBD2 matches 8 bases. This CDR3 spans 16 amino acids. V shed 7 bases and J 2 bases; nucleotides not matched to a gene: 9. Per germline, CDR1 MNHEY and CDR2 SMNVEV (reference sequence). For the CDR3, the DNA is TGTGCCAGCACCTCCTTAGCGGGACTAAACACCGGGGAGCTGTTTTTT. This sequence encodes CASTSLAGLNTGELFF.

V and J are TRBV10-3 and TRBJ2-7; 10 nucleotides line up with TRBD1. This CDR3 has 14 residues. V shed 6 bases and J 3 bases; nucleotides not matched to a gene: 5. Looked up from germline, CDR1 is ENHRY and CDR2 is SYGVKD. The DNA of the CDR3 is TGTGCCATCAGAAATGACAGGGGGCTCTACGAGCAGTACTTC. Its protein is CAIRNDRGLYEQYF.

The chain is built from TRBV28 and TRBJ1-5; 8 positions agree with TRBD1. The CDR3 spans 12 residues. V was clipped by 8 bases and J by 6 bases; unmatched bases: 3. Germline CDR1 and CDR2: MDHEN and SYDVKM. The CDR3, as DNA: TGTGCCAGCGCGGGACAGGTTCAGCCCCAGCATTTT. It encodes CASAGQVQPQHF.

This clonotype was recorded a few times. This sequence joins TRBV7-3 and TRBJ2-3; D possibly corresponds to TRBD1 (6 bases). This CDR3 comprises 15 residues. V was shortened by 5 bases and J by 1 base, with 13 bases between the two germline ends. Germline V lookup: CDR1 SGHTA, CDR2 FQGTGA. CDR3 loop: CASSPGQKGTDTQYF. The CDR3 DNA reads as TGTGCCAGCAGCCCTGGACAGAAAGGCACAGATACGCAGTATTTT. Supplemented by reference TRBV7-3 and TRBJ2-3, the full variable domain reads GAGVSQTPSNKVTEKGKYVELRCDPISGHTALYWYRQSLGQGPEFLIYFQGTGAADDSGLPNDRFFAVRPEGSVSTLKIQRTERGDSAVYLCASSPGQKGTDTQYFGPGTRLTVL.

The genes are TRBV25-1 and TRBJ2-7, with a tentative D call TRBD2 (6 bases). The V gene's germline CDR1 is MGHDK and CDR2 SYGVNS. V was cut by 3 bases and J by 5 bases, with 14 bases left in between. CDR3 length: 14 amino acids. This chain's CDR3 is CASSDGGSIHEQYF. For the CDR3, the DNA is TGTGCCAGCAGTGACGGGGGATCCATCCACGAGCAGTACTTC.

V usage is TRBV20-1 and J usage is TRBJ2-7; unclear D gene. Germline V lookup: CDR1 DFQATT, CDR2 SNEGSKA (reference sequence). Deletions cut 1 base from V and 0 bases from J, with 7 bases between. The CDR3 runs 13 residues. The CDR3 nucleotides are TGCAGTGCTAGAGTGGTGGGCTCCTACGAGCAGTACTTC. Amino acids: CSARVVGSYEQYF.

The gene calls are TRBV4-2 and TRBJ2-3, with D possibly TRBD1 on 6 matching bases. V lost 3 bases and J 4 bases, leaving 23 bases between the germline ends. This CDR3 contains 18 residues. In germline, CDR1 is LGHNA, CDR2 YNFKEQ. CDR3 sequence: CASSHLGGQWVRADTQYF. CDR3 bases: TGTGCCAGCAGCCACTTAGGGGGACAATGGGTTCGGGCAGATACGCAGTATTTT.

The chain recombines TRBV19 with TRBJ1-2; 9 bases agree with TRBD1. CDR3 length: 12 residues. Germline CDR1 and CDR2: LNHDA and SQIVND (reference sequence). The J segment lost 4 bases and the V segment lost 11 bases, leaving 5 bases of the junction unmatched. CDR3 nucleotide sequence: TGTGCCGCACGGACAGGGGCCTATGGCTACACCTTC. Translation: CAARTGAYGYTF.

This clonotype came up a few times. The chain uses TRBV12-3 or TRBV12-4 and TRBJ1-2, with a possible D match to TRBD1 (5 bases). The CDR3 covers 14 residues. V shed 5 bases and J shed 7 bases, with 17 bases lying between them. The DNA of the CDR3 is TGTGCCAGCAGTGTCCGCGGGACTTCCAGTGGCTACACCTTC. Residues: CASSVRGTSSGYTF.